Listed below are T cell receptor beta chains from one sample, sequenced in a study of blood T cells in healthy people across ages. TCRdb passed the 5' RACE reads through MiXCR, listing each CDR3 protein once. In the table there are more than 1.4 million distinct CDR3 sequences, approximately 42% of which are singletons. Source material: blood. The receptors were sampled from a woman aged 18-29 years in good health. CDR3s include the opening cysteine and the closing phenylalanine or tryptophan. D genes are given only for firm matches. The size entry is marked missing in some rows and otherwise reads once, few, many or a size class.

CSVPTGSVADTQYF TGCAGTGTACCGACAGGTTCTGTCGCAGATACGCAGTATTTT TRBJ2-3 TRBV20-1 . .
CSVERGSEAFF TGCAGCGTTGAAAGAGGTTCTGAAGCTTTCTTT TRBJ1-1 TRBV29-1 . .
CASSFGATGGTDTQYF TGTGCCAGCAGCTTCGGGGCCACAGGGGGCACAGATACGCAGTATTTT TRBJ2-3 TRBV7-2 few TRBD1
CASTEASGRGLETQYF TGTGCCAGCACCGAGGCCAGCGGGAGAGGGTTGGAGACCCAGTACTTC TRBJ2-5 TRBV27 . TRBD2
CASSLNRGRYGYTF TGTGCCAGCAGTTTAAACAGGGGCCGATATGGCTACACCTTC TRBJ1-2 TRBV27 . TRBD1
CSVDRDSFFTDTQYF TGCAGCGTTGACCGGGACAGCTTTTTCACAGATACGCAGTATTTT TRBJ2-3 TRBV29-1 few TRBD1
CASSLTRQGAYEQYF TGTGCCAGCAGCTTAACCCGGCAGGGGGCCTACGAGCAGTACTTC TRBJ2-7 TRBV7-9 . TRBD1
CSARRGQGSDTQYF TGCAGTGCCCGTAGGGGACAGGGGTCAGATACGCAGTATTTT TRBJ2-3 TRBV20-1 . TRBD1
CATRERGRETQYF TGTGCCACAAGGGAACGGGGTCGCGAGACCCAGTACTTC TRBJ2-5 TRBV10-3 . .
CSAQVGVHNNEQFF TGCAGTGCCCAGGTGGGGGTGCACAACAATGAGCAGTTCTTC TRBJ2-1 TRBV20-1 . .
CSACGWSYEQYF TGCAGTGCTTGCGGCTGGTCCTACGAGCAGTACTTC TRBJ2-7 TRBV20-1 . .
CAWRRTFSGNTIYF TGTGCCTGGAGACGGACTTTCTCTGGAAACACCATATATTTT TRBJ1-3 TRBV30 . .